Below, one T cell receptor beta chain is given with its context. Its antigen remains unknown. Sequencing was performed with immunoSEQ multiplex PCR; in TCRdb, only in-frame clones are kept and a portion is missing. Of around 6,000 clones listed, roughly 80% were seen once; the top ten hold under 7%. These data are taken from a study of T cells and Merkel cell carcinoma outcomes. Regarding the study as a whole: Merkel cell carcinoma outcomes were reportedly predicted by repertoire and T-cell density.

Source material: tumor tissue from Merkel cell carcinoma. This sequence was found in a human donor with Merkel cell carcinoma.

In DNA, the CDR3 is TGTGCCAGCAGCGGCAGGGGGCTCACAGATACGCAGTATTTT. Protein product: CASSGRGLTDTQYF. This chain joins TRBV11-2 and TRBJ2-3; 8 bases are shared with TRBD1. Unmatched junction bases numbered 3, after V lost 5 bases and J lost 2 bases. Germline CDR1 reads SGHAT; CDR2 reads FQNNGV. The CDR3 loop spans 14 amino acids.